Following are 14 T cell receptor beta chains from one sample sequenced in a study of T cells in Graves' hyperthyroidism and ophthalmopathy. RNA transcripts were the template for amplifying TCR beta CDR3 regions. HTBI primers drove first-round RT-PCR of the TCR CDR3. Using its own MiXCR run on the multiplex PCR reads, TCRdb lists one record per CDR3 protein. In the table there are over 650,000 distinct CDR3 sequences, 40% to 55% of which are singletons. The specimen was peripheral blood or thyroid tissue (not recorded which). The receptors come from an adult man with Graves' disease, either hyperthyroidism or ophthalmopathy (not recorded which).

This rearrangement joins TRBV6-5 to TRBJ1-1; perhaps TRBD1 as D (5 bases). The CDR3 sequence is 12 residues long. Germline CDR1 and CDR2: MNHEY and SVGAGI. V lost 5 bases to trimming and J lost 8 bases, with 12 bases between them. The CDR3 is CASSQQAQEAFF. CDR3 coding DNA: TGTGCCAGCAGTCAACAGGCCCAAGAAGCTTTCTTT.

Concerning this clonotype: This may come from a read error, since a much larger clone is one base off. This chain connects TRBV29-1 to TRBJ2-7; 8 bases align to TRBD2. V lost 5 bases to trimming and J lost 0 bases; unmatched junction nucleotides: 3. Germline CDR1 and CDR2: SQVTM and ANQGSEA. This CDR3 has 13 amino acids. CDR3 residues: CSVLLADSYEQYF. The CDR3 nucleotides are TGCAGCGTTTTACTAGCGGACTCCTACGAGCAGTACTTC.

The J gene is TRBJ1-2, the V gene TRBV12-3 or TRBV12-4, with a tentative D call TRBD1 (6 bases). The CDR3 has 14 amino acids. V lost 3 bases and J lost 6, with 14 bases in between. The CDR3 nucleotides read TGTGCCAGCAGTTTGTCAGGGGAGTCCAATGGCTACACCTTC. This sequence encodes CASSLSGESNGYTF.

This clonotype was counted at least ten times. The chain uses TRBV2 and TRBJ1-1, with a weak D call TRBD1 (5 bases). The CDR3 sequence is 10 residues long. CDR1 is SNHLY, CDR2 FYNNEI, per germline. The V and J ends lost 8 bases and 12 bases respectively, with 13 bases between them. CDR3 amino acids: CASSGELTFF. CDR3 nucleotides: TGTGCCAGCTCGGGGGAGTTGACTTTCTTT.

This clonotype has at least ten counts. This chain joins TRBV20-1 and TRBJ2-5; D might be TRBD2 (5 bases). Trimming removed 3 bases from V and 4 bases from J, with 12 bases in between. There are 13 residues in the CDR3. Germline assignment: CDR1 DFQATT and CDR2 SNEGSKA (reference sequence). The CDR3 region is CSASRGVGETQYF. CDR3 DNA sequence: TGCAGTGCTAGCCGGGGTGTCGGAGAGACCCAGTACTTC.

This clonotype has just a few counts. The chain couples TRBV20-1 to TRBJ1-5, with 11 bases matching TRBD1. J was trimmed by 4 bases and V by 5 bases; bases with no gene match: 7. Germline-derived CDR1 and CDR2 are DFQATT and SNEGSKA (reference sequence). The CDR3 contains 15 residues. Here the CDR3 reads CSAAQDRGLNQPQHF. The CDR3, as DNA: TGCAGTGCTGCCCAGGACAGGGGGCTGAATCAGCCCCAGCATTTT.

This clonotype turned up a few times. V and J are TRBV7-9 and TRBJ2-2, with TRBD1 matching 11 bases. This CDR3 region has 16 residues. With 3 bases clipped from V and 7 bases from J, the junction kept 7 bases outside the gene matches. Germline CDR1 SEHNR, CDR2 FQNEAQ (reference sequence). The CDR3: CASSLEGQGAGGELFF. For the CDR3, the DNA is TGTGCCAGCAGCTTGGAAGGACAGGGGGCCGGCGGGGAGCTGTTTTTT. The full variable domain, with the rest looked up from reference TRBV7-9 and TRBJ2-2, is DTGVSQNPRHKITKRGQNVTFRCDPISEHNRLYWYRQTLGQGPEFLTYFQNEAQLEKSRLLSDRFSAERPKGSFSTLEIQRTEQGDSAMYLCASSLEGQGAGGELFFGEGSRLTVL.

V gene TRBV19 combines with J gene TRBJ1-5; maybe TRBD1 (6 bases). The germline gives CDR1 LNHDA, CDR2 SQIVND (reference sequence). V was pared by 5 bases and J by 2 bases, with 13 bases between. The CDR3 contains 15 residues. The CDR3 region has the DNA TGTGCCAGTAGTGTCTCCTCAGGGGGCAATCAGCCCCAGCATTTT. Protein sequence: CASSVSSGGNQPQHF.

The genes are TRBV29-1 and TRBJ2-7, with 8 positions matching TRBD1. V gave up 4 bases and J gave up 5 bases; unmatched junction bases: 13. The CDR3 consists of 15 residues. Germline values: CDR1 SQVTM, CDR2 ANQGSEA. This CDR3 is CSVGPGGAGANEQYF. CDR3 sequence (DNA): TGCAGCGTTGGCCCAGGGGGCGCTGGGGCCAACGAGCAGTACTTC.

The chain is built from TRBV27 and TRBJ1-2; D gene unclear. The V gene's germline CDR1 is MNHEY and CDR2 SMNVEV (reference sequence). Trimming removed 3 bases at V and 8 bases at J, with 16 bases between. The CDR3 sequence is 14 residues long. In DNA form, the CDR3 reads TGTGCCAGCAGTTTCTCCACACTGCATGCGGGCTACACCTTC. It specifies CASSFSTLHAGYTF.

This clonotype appeared a few times. The CDR3 DNA sequence: TGCGCCAGCAGCTTGGGCATAGAGGTCACCGGGGAGCTGTTTTTT. This translates into CASSLGIEVTGELFF. The chain joins TRBV5-1 to TRBJ2-2; D gene uncertain. The V and J ends lost 0 bases and 4 bases respectively, with 10 bases between them. The CDR3 has 15 amino acids. Germline-derived CDR1 and CDR2 are SGHRS and YFSETQ.

The chain is built from TRBV7-9 and TRBJ2-5; 11 bases line up with TRBD2. This CDR3 region has 15 residues. V lost 5 bases, J lost 5 bases, and 7 bases stayed unmatched. The germline gives CDR1 SEHNR, CDR2 FQNEAQ (reference sequence). The CDR3 spells CASSPQLAGEETQYF. The CDR3 DNA is TGTGCCAGCAGCCCCCAACTAGCGGGAGAGGAGACCCAGTACTTC. Based on the CDR3 plus reference TRBV7-9 and TRBJ2-5, the full variable domain is DTGVSQNPRHKITKRGQNVTFRCDPISEHNRLYWYRQTLGQGPEFLTYFQNEAQLEKSRLLSDRFSAERPKGSFSTLEIQRTEQGDSAMYLCASSPQLAGEETQYFGPGTRLLVL.

This clonotype was found many times. CDR3 sequence (DNA): TGTGCCAGCAGTTACGGGGGTTCAGGAAACACCATATATTTT. Translation gives CASSYGGSGNTIYF. The chain uses TRBV6-5 and TRBJ1-3; the D gene is possibly TRBD1 (5 bases). The CDR3 consists of 14 residues. Germline assignment: CDR1 MNHEY and CDR2 SVGAGI. V was trimmed by 2 bases and J by 4 bases, leaving 9 bases between them.

This clonotype was picked up a small number of times. This chain connects TRBV2 to TRBJ1-1, with D perhaps TRBD1 (6 bases). V was shortened by 8 bases and J by 4 bases, with 23 bases between the two germline ends. The CDR3 length is 16 residues. CDR1 SNHLY and CDR2 FYNNEI come from the germline V gene. The CDR3 sequence: CASFYPPETGSTEAFF. The CDR3 DNA reads TGTGCCAGCTTCTATCCCCCCGAAACAGGGTCCACTGAAGCTTTCTTT.